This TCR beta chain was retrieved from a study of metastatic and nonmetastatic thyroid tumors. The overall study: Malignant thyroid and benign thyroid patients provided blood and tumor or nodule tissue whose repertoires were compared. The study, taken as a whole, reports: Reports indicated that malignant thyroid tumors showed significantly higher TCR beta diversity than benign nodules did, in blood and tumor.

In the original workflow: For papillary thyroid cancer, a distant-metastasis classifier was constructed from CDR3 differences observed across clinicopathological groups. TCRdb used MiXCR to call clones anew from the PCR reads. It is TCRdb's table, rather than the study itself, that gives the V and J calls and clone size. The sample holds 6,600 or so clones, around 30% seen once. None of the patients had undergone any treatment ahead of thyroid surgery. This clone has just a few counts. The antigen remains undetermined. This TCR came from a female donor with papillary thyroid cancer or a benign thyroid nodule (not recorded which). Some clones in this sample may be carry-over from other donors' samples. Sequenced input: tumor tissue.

As DNA, the CDR3 is TGTGCCTGGAGTCCGGGACAATCTGGACTTAATGAAAAACTGTTTTTT. Protein: CAWSPGQSGLNEKLFF. V is TRBV30 and J is TRBJ1-4; the D gene is possibly TRBD1 (6 bases). Per the germline V gene, CDR1 is GTSNPN and CDR2 is SVGIG (reference sequence). CDR3 length: 16 amino acids. Between the trimmed V and J ends, which lost 2 bases and 4 bases, there was a span of 17 bases.